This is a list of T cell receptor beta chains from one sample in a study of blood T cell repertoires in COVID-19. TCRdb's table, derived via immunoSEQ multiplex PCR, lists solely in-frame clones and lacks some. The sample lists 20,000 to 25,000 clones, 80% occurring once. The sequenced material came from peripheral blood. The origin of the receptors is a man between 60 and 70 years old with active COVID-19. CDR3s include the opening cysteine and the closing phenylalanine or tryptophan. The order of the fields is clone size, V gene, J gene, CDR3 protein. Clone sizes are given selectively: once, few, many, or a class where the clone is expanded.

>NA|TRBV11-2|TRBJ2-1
CASSFFGTSNNEQFF
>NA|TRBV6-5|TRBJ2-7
CASSFRDRGSYEQYF
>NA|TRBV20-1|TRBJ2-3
CSASRFPGGSDTQYF
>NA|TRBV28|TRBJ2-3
CASGNSGNSDTQYF
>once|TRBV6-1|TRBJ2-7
CASSEERGSIYEQYF
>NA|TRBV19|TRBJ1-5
CASSIAGARVTQPQHF
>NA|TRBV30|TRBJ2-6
CAWIRDRSRSGANVLTF
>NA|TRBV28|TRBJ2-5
CASRPGLSQETQYF
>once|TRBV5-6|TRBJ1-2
CASSLGQGNYGYTF
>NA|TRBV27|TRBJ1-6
CASSLSLNSPLHF
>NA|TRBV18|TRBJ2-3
CASSAREDTQYF
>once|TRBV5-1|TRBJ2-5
CASSFWGRTQETQYF
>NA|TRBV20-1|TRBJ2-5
CSALREETQYF
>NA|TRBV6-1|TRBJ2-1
CASSEHVGGEQFF
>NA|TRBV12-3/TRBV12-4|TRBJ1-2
CASSPGLTGGGTF
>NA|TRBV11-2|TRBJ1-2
CASSLRTADSYTF
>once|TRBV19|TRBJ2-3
CASSIDRGNTQYF
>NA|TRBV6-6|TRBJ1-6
CASSPGQGSSYNSPLHF
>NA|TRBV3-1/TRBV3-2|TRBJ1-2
CASSPRQGQGYTF
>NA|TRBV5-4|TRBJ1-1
CASSPGGRTEAFF
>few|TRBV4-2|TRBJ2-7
CASSQEGPGLAIGEQYF
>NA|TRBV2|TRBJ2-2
CASVLAGNTGELFF
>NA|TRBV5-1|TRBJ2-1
CASSSSFASGRNYNEQFF
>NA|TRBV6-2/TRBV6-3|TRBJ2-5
CASSYSGPVEETQYF
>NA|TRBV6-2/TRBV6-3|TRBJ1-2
CASSLTQTPYGYTF
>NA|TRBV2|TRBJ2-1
CASRTSGHNEQFF
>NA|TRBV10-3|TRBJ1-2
CAISATGTGVYGYTF
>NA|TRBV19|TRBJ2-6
CASSILPSGANVLTF
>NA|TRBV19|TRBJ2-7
CASSPYDRAYEQYF